The next 8 T cell receptor beta chains were all read from a single sample in a study of CDR3 diversity in severe acne. TCRdb used MiXCR to reprocess the PCR reads, holding one entry per CDR3 protein. The table has approximately 84,000 distinct CDR3 sequences, 51% seen once. Sample: blood. Receptors were obtained from a male donor in good health, without acne.

V and J are TRBV20-1 and TRBJ2-1; TRBD1 agrees at 10 bases. With 4 bases clipped from V and 3 bases from J, the junction kept 9 bases outside the gene matches. CDR3 size: 16 residues. CDR1 and CDR2 (germline): DFQATT, SNEGSKA (reference sequence). In DNA form, the CDR3 reads TGCAGTGCTACTCTAAGCGGGACAGGGGACTACAATGAGCAGTTCTTC. Its protein is CSATLSGTGDYNEQFF.

The V call is TRBV5-1, the J call TRBJ2-7; 7 bases map to TRBD2. Germline trimming cut 1 base from V and 2 bases from J; bases unmatched to any gene: 6. The CDR3 consists of 15 residues. Germline V CDR1 and CDR2: SGHRS, YFSETQ. The CDR3 nucleotides read TGCGCCAGCAGCTTGTCCGGGGGAGGGCCCTACGAGCAGTACTTC. Translation: CASSLSGGGPYEQYF.

This clonotype was counted at least ten times. This chain connects TRBV7-3 to TRBJ2-1; D is perhaps TRBD1 or TRBD2 (5 bases each). The CDR3 has 12 residues. From germline, CDR1 is SGHTA and CDR2 FQGTGA. V was shortened by 4 bases and J by 13 bases, with 14 bases between the two germline ends. DNA of the CDR3: TGTGCCAGCAGCTCCGGGACGACACAACAGTTCTTC. Amino acids: CASSSGTTQQFF.

This clonotype was found once. The rearrangement joins TRBV20-1 to TRBJ2-7, with D unclear. CDR3 length: 11 amino acids. Germline CDR1 is DFQATT and CDR2 is SNEGSKA (reference sequence). The V gene lost 6 bases and the J gene lost 3 bases, with 9 bases spanning the gap. The CDR3, as DNA: TGCAGTGCCCCAACGGACTACGAGCAGTACTTC. Protein product: CSAPTDYEQYF.

Notes on this clonotype: This is likely a read error, given that the CDR3 carries no conserved phenylalanine or tryptophan at its end. Because the CDR3's place on the DNA is in doubt, the DNA is left out and the CDR3 is given as listed by TCRdb. The chain uses TRBV6-5 and TRBJ2-5; the table calls TRBD2, which could not be checked here. Germline V gene lookup returns CDR1 MNHEY and CDR2 SVGAGI. A total of 16 residues make up the CDR3, ends included. CDR3 residues: CASSYGTDVQGYTFGS.

In its sample, this clonotype was seen a few times. The CDR3 carries no conserved terminal phenylalanine or tryptophan, so it likely arises from a read error. No DNA is shown, since the ends of the CDR3 on it are uncertain; the CDR3 is the one TCRdb lists. The chain couples TRBV19 to TRBJ2-1; the table's D call, TRBD2, was not checked against the DNA. Both ends counted, the CDR3 spans 17 residues. Germline values: CDR1 LNHDA, CDR2 SQIVND (reference sequence). CDR3 sequence reads: CASSIGASGRLATMSSC.

The chain joins TRBV24-1 to TRBJ2-1, with 10 bases lining up with TRBD2. V was pared by 2 bases and J by 2 bases, with 2 bases of the junction left unmatched. Germline-derived CDR1 and CDR2 are KGHDR and SFDVKD. CDR3 length: 16 amino acids. CDR3 coding DNA: TGTGCCACCAGTGATTCTAGCGGGAGTCCCTACAATGAGCAGTTCTTC. The encoded protein is CATSDSSGSPYNEQFF.

The chain carries TRBV7-3 and TRBJ2-7, with D perhaps TRBD2 (7 bases). There are 16 residues in the CDR3. Germline-derived CDR1 and CDR2 are SGHTA and FQGTGA. V gave up 5 bases and J gave up 0 bases, with 17 bases separating them. Here the CDR3 reads CASSPGGGGISYEQYF. The CDR3 DNA is TGTGCCAGCAGCCCCGGGGGCGGGGGAATCTCCTACGAGCAGTACTTC.